The present T cell receptor beta chain was sequenced within a study of breast tumors, draining lymph nodes, adjacent tissues. Study outcomes and limitations: Tumor and nontumor repertoires were significantly more similar in luminal-like than in basal-like breast cancer.

Each CDR3 protein gets one entry after TCRdb re-called the multiplex PCR reads with MiXCR. Of some 25,000 distinct CDR3 sequences listed, 23% are singletons. This clonotype was found many times. No antigen is known for it. Trimming cost V 3 bases and J 10 bases, with 19 bases left between them. This CDR3 is 15 amino acids long. Germline CDR1 is LNHDA and CDR2 is SQIVND (reference sequence). Sequences were obtained from breast tumor tissue. This TCR was recovered from a female donor with breast cancer. Some clones in this sample may be carry-over from other donors' samples. The genes are TRBV19 and TRBJ2-1; D possibly matches TRBD1 or TRBD2 (5 bases each). The CDR3 DNA follows: TGTGCCAGTAGTATGGGGGATGTAAGATGGGAAGAGCAGTTCTTC. Translation gives CASSMGDVRWEEQFF. The full variable domain, in which reference TRBV19 and TRBJ2-1 provide the parts outside the CDR3, is DGGITQSPKYLFRKEGQNVTLSCEQNLNHDAMYWYRQDPGQGLRLIYYSQIVNDFQKGDIAEGYSVSREKKESFPLTVTSAQKNPTAFYLCASSMGDVRWEEQFFGPGTRLTVL.